The 18 T cell receptor beta chains given below trace back to one sample, sequenced in a study of PD-1 blockade in classical Hodgkin lymphoma. Profiled with immunoSEQ multiplex PCR; TCRdb holds only in-frame clones, not every one. The repertoire holds about 31,000 clones, with over 75% as singletons. Each of the patients experienced relapse following autologous stem cell transplantation, and their brentuximab vedotin exposure differed. Negative selection with magnetic separation was used to purify CD4+ T cells from thawed PBMCs. Material: CD4+ T cells from blood, obtained at baseline. Receptors originate from a human donor with classical Hodgkin lymphoma.

V usage is TRBV5-1 and J usage is TRBJ2-6; D remains ambiguous. Germline CDR1 is SGHRS and CDR2 is YFSETQ. The V gene lost 0 bases and the J gene lost 0 bases, with 4 bases spanning the gap. The CDR3 runs to 15 residues. This CDR3 is CASSLGNSGANVLTF. The CDR3 nucleotides read TGCGCCAGCAGCTTGGGTAACTCTGGGGCCAACGTCCTGACTTTC.

This rearrangement joins TRBV2 to TRBJ1-2, with D unclear. Per germline, CDR1 SNHLY and CDR2 FYNNEI. The V gene lost 1 base and the J gene lost 4 bases, with 16 bases spanning the gap. There are 16 residues in the CDR3. For the CDR3, the DNA is TGTGCCAGCAGTGAAGGCGGCAGTGCCTGGGTCTATGGCTACACCTTC. Translated: CASSEGGSAWVYGYTF.

The rearrangement uses TRBV27 and TRBJ2-1; D possibly uses TRBD1 or TRBD2 (5 bases each). V lost 7 bases to trimming and J lost 0 bases, with 16 bases between them. CDR1 and CDR2 from the germline V gene are MNHEY and SMNVEV (reference sequence). The CDR3 spans 16 residues. CDR3 amino acids: CASTRTAGSSYNEQFF. The CDR3 bases are TGTGCCAGCACCCGAACTGCAGGGAGCTCCTACAATGAGCAGTTCTTC.

V and J are TRBV5-1 and TRBJ2-3; the D is unclear. The CDR3 length is 15 residues. Germline values: CDR1 SGHRS, CDR2 YFSETQ. The V and J ends lost 3 bases and 4 bases respectively, with 15 bases between them. CDR3 sequence: CASSYSTGGADTQYF. In DNA form, the CDR3 reads TGCGCCAGCAGCTATTCGACGGGTGGCGCAGATACGCAGTATTTT.

This clone was counted a single time. The chain is built from TRBV30 and TRBJ2-3, with 10 bases fitting TRBD2. The V gene's germline CDR1 is GTSNPN and CDR2 SVGIG (reference sequence). V shed 1 base, J shed 0 bases, and the junction held 10 bases outside the gene matches. The CDR3 has 18 amino acids. As DNA, the CDR3 is TGTGCCTGGAGTGGCCCCTCGGGACTAGCGCTGAGCACAGATACGCAGTATTTT. This translates into CAWSGPSGLALSTDTQYF.

The chain links TRBV18 to TRBJ1-3; the match to TRBD1 covers 7 bases. V gave up 6 bases and J gave up 2 bases; unmatched junction bases: 4. This CDR3 comprises 14 residues. The germline V gene encodes CDR1 KGHSH and CDR2 LQKENI. CDR3 in DNA: TGTGCCAGCTCTACAACAGGGGCTGGAAACACCATATATTTT. It codes for CASSTTGAGNTIYF. The full variable domain, completed using reference TRBV18 and TRBJ1-3, is NAGVMQNPRHLVRRRGQEARLRCSPMKGHSHVYWYRQLPEEGLKFMVYLQKENIIDESGMPKERFSAEFPKEGPSILRIQQVVRGDSAAYFCASSTTGAGNTIYFGEGSWLTVV.

The chain couples TRBV7-6 to TRBJ2-3, with D tentatively TRBD2 (6 bases). The CDR3 consists of 15 residues. CDR1 is SGHVS and CDR2 is FNYEAQ in the germline V gene. Deletions cut 5 bases from V and 3 bases from J, with 15 bases between. CDR3 nucleotides: TGTGCCAGCAGCCCACGGGACTGGTCTACAGATACGCAGTATTTT. Translation: CASSPRDWSTDTQYF. Using reference TRBV7-6 and TRBJ2-3 for the parts outside the CDR3, the full variable domain is GAGVSQSPRYKVTKRGQDVALRCDPISGHVSLYWYRQALGQGPEFLTYFNYEAQQDKSGLPNDRFSAERPEGSISTLTIQRTEQRDSAMYRCASSPRDWSTDTQYFGPGTRLTVL.

This clone was detected once. The chain links TRBV6-5 to TRBJ2-5; D might be TRBD1 (6 bases). The germline CDR1 and CDR2 sequences are MNHEY and SVGAGI. V shed 3 bases and J shed 4 bases, with 18 bases lying between them. This CDR3 comprises 16 residues. The CDR3 spells CASSYQGRAGAETQYF. The CDR3 bases are TGTGCCAGCAGTTATCAGGGAAGGGCAGGGGCAGAGACCCAGTACTTC.

This chain joins TRBV2 and TRBJ1-1; D gene uncertain. The germline V and J ends were trimmed by 2 bases and 11 bases, with 15 bases remaining between them. The CDR3 consists of 13 residues. Germline loops: CDR1 SNHLY, CDR2 FYNNEI. The CDR3 region has the DNA TGTGCCAGCAGTGAAAATCAGGTTAAGATGGCTTTCTTT. Its protein product is CASSENQVKMAFF.

The chain employs TRBV4-1 and TRBJ2-3; the D gene is possibly TRBD1 (5 bases). Trimming removed 1 base at V and 2 bases at J, with 7 bases between. The CDR3 has 14 amino acids. From germline, CDR1 is MGHRA and CDR2 YSYEKL. DNA of the CDR3: TGCGCCAGCAGCCAAGGGACACTCACAGATACGCAGTATTTT. It is translated as CASSQGTLTDTQYF.

This clone was found a few times. The V call is TRBV2, the J call TRBJ2-1, with no clear D. The CDR3 is made up of 13 amino acids. V lost 3 bases, J lost 4 bases, and 7 bases lay in between. The germline gives CDR1 SNHLY, CDR2 FYNNEI. CDR3 nucleotide sequence: TGTGCCAGCAGTGAGTCTGTGTACAATGAGCAGTTCTTC. Protein: CASSESVYNEQFF. Looking up the rest from reference TRBV2 and TRBJ2-1 gives the full variable domain: EPEVTQTPSHQVTQMGQEVILRCVPISNHLYFYWYRQILGQKVEFLVSFYNNEISEKSEIFDDQFSVERPDGSNFTLKIRSTKLEDSAMYFCASSESVYNEQFFGPGTRLTVL.

This chain joins TRBV7-9 and TRBJ2-5; D tentatively fits TRBD1 or TRBD2 (6 bases each). Deletions cut 0 bases from V and 3 bases from J, with 11 bases between. The CDR3 is 15 residues long. Germline values: CDR1 SEHNR, CDR2 FQNEAQ (reference sequence). This chain's CDR3 is CASSLAPGAEETQYF. The CDR3, as DNA: TGTGCCAGCAGCTTAGCGCCGGGGGCCGAAGAGACCCAGTACTTC.

The gene calls are TRBV2 and TRBJ1-2, with a possible D match to TRBD1 (6 bases). Trimming left V 5 bases short and J 2 bases short, with 9 bases between. The CDR3 sequence is 13 residues long. In germline, CDR1 is SNHLY, CDR2 FYNNEI. The CDR3 nucleotides read TGTGCCAGCAGTTCACAGGGAAACTATGGCTACACCTTC. Its translation: CASSSQGNYGYTF.

J is TRBJ2-3 and V is TRBV29-1; TRBD2 matches 8 bases. The junction had 9 bases not matched to a gene; V was cut back by 4 bases and J by 3 bases. CDR1 SQVTM and CDR2 ANQGSEA come from the germline V gene. The length of the CDR3 is 15 residues. The CDR3 DNA reads TGCAGCGTTGCGCGAGCGGGAGTCGGGACAGATACGCAGTATTTT. Translation gives CSVARAGVGTDTQYF.

The V gene is TRBV5-1, the J gene TRBJ2-5, with D possibly called TRBD1 or TRBD2 (5 bases each). V was pared by 4 bases and J by 2 bases, with 12 bases between. This CDR3 is built from 14 residues. Germline V lookup: CDR1 SGHRS, CDR2 YFSETQ. The CDR3 DNA is TGCGCCAGCAGCCCAGGGACCGCACAAGAGACCCAGTACTTC. It is translated as CASSPGTAQETQYF.

V and J are TRBV2 and TRBJ1-5; weak D call: TRBD1 (5 bases). This CDR3 contains 14 residues. Germline CDR1 reads SNHLY; CDR2 reads FYNNEI. V lost 9 bases and J 1 base, leaving 13 bases between the germline ends. In nucleotides, the CDR3 is TGTGCCAGTGGAACAAGGGACAGCAATCAGCCCCAGCATTTT. Amino acid sequence: CASGTRDSNQPQHF.

The V gene is TRBV11-2, the J gene TRBJ2-1; TRBD1 or TRBD2 may be the D gene (5 bases each). Trimming pared 5 bases from V and 7 bases from J, leaving 18 bases between. Germline loops: CDR1 SGHAT, CDR2 FQNNGV. The CDR3 length is 15 residues. The CDR3 here is CASSPLPAWGNEQFF. DNA of the CDR3: TGTGCCAGCAGCCCCTTGCCGGCCTGGGGGAATGAGCAGTTCTTC.

The chain combines TRBV29-1 with TRBJ2-3, with TRBD2 identical over 14 bases. The CDR3 extends over 16 amino acids. Germline values: CDR1 SQVTM, CDR2 ANQGSEA. The V gene end was trimmed by 6 bases and the J gene end by 1 base; junction bases not matched to a gene: 6. The CDR3 here is CSVGGLAGVRTDTQYF. The CDR3 bases are TGCAGCGTGGGGGGACTAGCGGGAGTACGCACAGATACGCAGTATTTT.